This T cell receptor beta chain was sequenced in a study of blood T cell repertoires in COVID-19 (dated by TCRdb to 2018 to 2021). A note on the overall study: Collaborator samples came from the United States, Italy and Spain and covered acute and convalescent phases of COVID-19. The prospective study material was composed of cDNA or gDNA derived from T cells, B-cell-depleted T cells, or PBMCs. The dataset comprised deeply sampled blood TCRbeta repertoires from subjects exposed to, actively infected with, or recovered from COVID-19. The repertoires were made available in a free public database intended to serve as a resource for research on the immune response to SARS-CoV-2. The samples were drawn from two sources: the first 160 participants of the ongoing ImmuneRACE study, and fewer than 1,500 subjects contributed by 6 global collaborators. A de-identified subject ID, COVID-19 status, age in years and sex were almost always included in the sample metadata. Where HLA class I and class II types were available, the types were taken from metadata supplied by the sample provider, not from assay-based typing. Overall study outcomes, separate from this receptor: The quantity of clinical and demographic metadata differed by source and by participant and was supplied without curation.

TCRbeta CDR3 regions were amplified from genomic DNA by means of the immunoSEQ Assay, a bias-controlled multiplex PCR. The authors' analysis ran thus. The number of nucleated cells in each sample was estimated from the amplification of reference gene primers within the assay. To quantify the absolute abundance of each unique TCRbeta CDR3 rearrangement, sequence reads were collapsed and filtered. For each sample, productive Simpson clonality was calculated as the square root of Simpson's diversity index over productive rearrangements. The source is immuneACCESS, and TCRdb retained only in-frame sequences with V and J called. Part of the clones is not carried over; for the studies checked, unresolved V genes explain less than half of this, and the remainder is unexplained. V and J calls and clone size are those listed in that table; D and trimming were worked out from the DNA. This sample gives fewer than 300,000 clones in total; roughly 91% of them show up just once. The ten largest clones represent around 0.91% of the sample.

With respect to this clone: It lacks a known antigen. The input lacks base qualities; no much larger clone sits a single base away.

A second Seattle source provided samples from volunteer blood donors who had recovered from COVID-19. Whole blood was collected in K2EDTA tubes by collaborating institutions according to the institutions' own protocols. Collaborator samples were shipped for TCRbeta analysis as frozen whole blood, isolated PBMCs, or DNA extracted from either sample type. The germline V gene provides CDR1 MNHEY and CDR2 SVGEGT. Its CDR3 holds 15 amino acids, cysteine through phenylalanine. Left in the record is the CDR3 DNA by itself, 45 bases read in frame from the first base. V is reduced by 5 bases and J by 6 bases, leaving a spacing of 17 bases between them.

The chain is assembled from TRBV6-2 or TRBV6-3 and TRBJ2-1; a tentative D match to TRBD2 spans 7 bases. Sample: peripheral blood. The sequence was obtained from a woman between 35 and 50 years old who had recovered from COVID-19. The DNA reads as follows: TGTGCCAGCAGTCCGACCGGAGGGGGGGGCAATGAGCAGTTCTTC. Translation gives CASSPTGGGGNEQFF.